What follows is one T cell receptor (beta chain) and its context. Sequenced by immunoSEQ multiplex PCR; TCRdb stores in-frame clones only, minus some. In the table there are 300,000 to 350,000 clones, about 89% of which are singletons. Treatment described: around 19 received Ad26.COV2.S at low or high dose, single or two shots; about 5 received placebo; per-sample allocation not given. Specimens were obtained on day 63 following the first vaccine or placebo injection. Recruitment in Boston yielded a donor of adult age, 18-55 years. Germline V gene sequence: CDR1 SEHNR, CDR2 FQNEAQ (reference sequence). With 5 bases removed from V and 7 bases from J, the gap between germline ends came to 12 bases. CDR3 length: 13 amino acids. These data belong to a study of Ad26.COV2.S vaccination and SARS-CoV-2 variants. Study information: A participant enrolled in the COV1001 Ad26.COV2.S trial arm provided the sample. Ad26.COV2.S, an intramuscular injection, was given once or twice 56 days apart.

The V gene is TRBV7-9, the J gene TRBJ2-1; a possible D gene is TRBD1 (6 bases). Sequences were derived from peripheral blood, sampled in a trial of Ad26.COV2.S vaccine versus placebo. This sequence originates from a person between 18 and 59 years old who received the Ad26.COV2.S COVID-19 vaccine or a placebo. CDR3 coding DNA: TGTGCCAGCAGCACCGGACAGAAAAATGAGCAGTTCTTC. Its translation: CASSTGQKNEQFF.